A single count supports the clone carrying this T cell receptor (beta chain). This sample was included in a study of blood T cell repertoires in COVID-19. At the level of the study: Sources were T cells, B-cell-depleted T cells, or PBMCs; the material itself was cDNA or gDNA.

Adults between about 18 and 95 years of age took part from about two dozen US areas. Grouping used clinical history reported by participants in a survey and questionnaire. Cohort 3 donors counted as recovered after two negative PCRs, clearance, or resolved symptoms. Libraries were prepared by immunoSEQ multiplex PCR; TCRdb keeps only in-frame clonotypes and omits some of them. The table shows about 400,000 clones, with 85% to 90% occurring only once. Germline values: CDR1 SGHNT, CDR2 YYREEE (reference sequence). V shed 0 bases and J shed 1 base, with 14 bases lying between them. The CDR3 runs 17 residues.

The source of this sequence is a woman aged 30 to 39 who had recovered from COVID-19. The sequenced sample was PBMCs or T cells enriched from blood (not recorded which). The chain has TRBV5-4 and TRBJ2-4, with a tentative D call TRBD2 (6 bases). The CDR3 loop reads CASSLAHGGVAKNIQYF. The CDR3 DNA is TGTGCCAGCAGCTTGGCCCACGGAGGGGTGGCCAAAAACATTCAGTACTTC. The whole variable domain, remainder taken from reference TRBV5-4 and TRBJ2-4, is ETGVTQSPTHLIKTRGQQVTLRCSSQSGHNTVSWYQQALGQGPQFIFQYYREEENGRGNFPPRFSGLQFPNYSSELNVNALELDDSALYLCASSLAHGGVAKNIQYFGAGTRLSVL.